These T cell receptor beta chains were read from a single sample in a study of cytomegalovirus exposure and HLA in healthy donors. TCRdb's table, derived via immunoSEQ multiplex PCR, lists solely in-frame clones and lacks some. The data contain under 200,000 clones, 75% to 90% of them singletons. Sequencing was performed on PBMCs. Receptors originate from a human donor in good health. CDR3s include the opening cysteine and the closing phenylalanine or tryptophan. The D gene is left open where the match is weak. Rows may omit the clone size; those that give it use once, few, many or a size class.

size	J	V	D	CDR3	DNA
NA	TRBJ2-3	TRBV28	NA	CASSLPVADTQYF	TGTGCCAGCAGTTTACCAGTGGCAGATACGCAGTATTTT
few	TRBJ2-3	TRBV5-1	TRBD1	CASSLRDSQQYF	TGCGCCAGCAGCCTCCGGGACAGTCAACAGTATTTT
NA	TRBJ2-1	TRBV5-1	TRBD1	CASSLQGQQYNEQFF	TGCGCCAGCAGCTTACAGGGGCAACAGTACAATGAGCAGTTCTTC
NA	TRBJ1-6	TRBV18	NA	CASSTGSLVDSPLHF	TGTGCCAGCTCTACAGGGTCATTGGTGGATTCACCCCTCCACTTT
NA	TRBJ2-5	TRBV9	TRBD2	CASSPTGGWSETQYF	TGTGCCAGCAGCCCAACGGGGGGGTGGTCAGAGACCCAGTACTTC
NA	TRBJ2-7	TRBV19	NA	CASSPPKGQISYEQYF	TGTGCCAGTAGCCCACCTAAAGGACAGATCTCCTACGAGCAGTACTTC
once	TRBJ1-1	TRBV6-5	NA	CASSYGRGTEAFF	TGTGCCAGCAGTTACGGCAGAGGCACTGAAGCTTTCTTT
once	TRBJ1-1	TRBV11-3	NA	CASSLGSASNTEAFF	TGTGCCAGCAGCTTAGGGAGCGCTTCGAACACTGAAGCTTTCTTT
NA	TRBJ1-6	TRBV5-1	NA	CASSLEGSYNSPLHF	TGCGCCAGCAGCTTGGAGGGGTCCTATAATTCACCCCTCCACTTT
few	TRBJ1-6	TRBV4-2	NA	CASSQESSNSPLHF	TGTGCCAGCAGCCAAGAGTCGTCGAATTCACCCCTCCACTTT
NA	TRBJ2-7	TRBV4-2	TRBD1	CASRGTGFYEQYF	TGTGCCAGCAGGGGGACAGGCTTCTACGAGCAGTACTTC
once	TRBJ1-6	TRBV9	NA	CASSGGTYNSPLHF	TGTGCCAGCAGCGGAGGGACCTATAATTCACCCCTCCACTTT
NA	TRBJ1-4	TRBV7-2	NA	CASSLTWGATTNEKLFF	TGTGCCAGCAGCTTAACCTGGGGAGCAACAACTAATGAAAAACTGTTTTTT
NA	TRBJ2-3	TRBV9	NA	CASSAVGGNTDTQYF	TGTGCCAGCAGCGCAGTGGGCGGGAACACAGATACGCAGTATTTT
NA	TRBJ2-3	TRBV11-2	TRBD2	CATSSGISTDTQYF	TGTGCCACTTCTAGCGGTATTAGCACAGATACGCAGTATTTT
NA	TRBJ1-1	TRBV5-1	NA	CASSLVGPGAEAFF	TGCGCCAGCAGCTTGGTGGGTCCCGGGGCTGAAGCTTTCTTT
NA	TRBJ2-7	TRBV4-1	TRBD2	CASSRGGHSYEQYF	TGCGCCAGCAGCCGCGGGGGGCACTCCTACGAGCAGTACTTC
NA	TRBJ2-7	TRBV29-1	TRBD2	CSVVGLAAYEQYF	TGCAGCGTGGTTGGACTAGCGGCCTACGAGCAGTACTTC
NA	TRBJ1-1	TRBV7-2	NA	CASSLESAGRNTEAFF	TGTGCCAGCAGCTTAGAGTCCGCGGGGAGGAACACTGAAGCTTTCTTT
once	TRBJ1-1	TRBV11-2	NA	CASSLVGQGEAFF	TGTGCCAGCAGCTTAGTGGGGCAGGGTGAAGCTTTCTTT
few	TRBJ1-2	TRBV5-6	TRBD1	CASSLARQGHGYTF	TGTGCCAGCAGCTTGGCGAGACAGGGCCATGGCTACACCTTC
once	TRBJ2-5	TRBV10-3	TRBD1	CAISEGTGGLKTQYF	TGTGCCATCAGTGAGGGGACAGGGGGGTTAAAGACCCAGTACTTC
NA	TRBJ1-2	TRBV6-5	NA	CASSYDRTFGYTF	TGTGCCAGCAGTTACGACAGAACTTTTGGCTACACCTTC
NA	TRBJ2-5	TRBV5-5	NA	CASSLALTEIQETQYF	TGTGCCAGCAGCTTGGCCCTCACAGAAATCCAAGAGACCCAGTACTTC
once	TRBJ1-1	TRBV7-9	TRBD1	CASSLGDRGRTEAFF	TGTGCCAGCAGCTTAGGGGACAGGGGGAGGACTGAAGCTTTCTTT
NA	TRBJ1-2	TRBV5-6	TRBD1	CASSALDRENYGYTF	TGTGCCAGCAGCGCCTTGGACAGGGAGAACTATGGCTACACCTTC
once	TRBJ2-5	TRBV5-1	NA	CASSSGGPQETQYF	TGCGCCAGCAGCTCGGGGGGCCCCCAAGAGACCCAGTACTTC
few	TRBJ1-5	TRBV4-3	NA	CASSQVGRGQPQHF	TGCGCCAGCAGCCAAGTAGGTCGGGGTCAGCCCCAGCATTTT
medium-sized	TRBJ1-1	TRBV4-3	NA	CASSQEEGVGSTEAFF	TGCGCCAGCAGCCAAGAAGAAGGGGTCGGGAGCACTGAAGCTTTCTTT
NA	TRBJ1-2	TRBV10-1	TRBD1	CASSGGTGGFYGYTF	TGCGCCAGCAGTGGCGGGACAGGGGGCTTCTATGGCTACACCTTC
NA	TRBJ2-2	TRBV15	TRBD1	CATSSRDRGLDGELFF	TGTGCCACCAGCAGCCGGGACAGGGGGCTTGACGGGGAGCTGTTTTTT
once	TRBJ1-5	TRBV19	TRBD1	CASSGQGARGNQPQHF	TGTGCCAGTTCCGGACAGGGGGCAAGAGGCAATCAGCCCCAGCATTTT
NA	TRBJ2-7	TRBV5-1	NA	CASSLDGSYEQYF	TGCGCCAGCAGCTTGGACGGTTCCTACGAGCAGTACTTC
once	TRBJ1-4	TRBV11-1	TRBD1	CASSPGGNYEKLFF	TGTGCCAGCAGCCCAGGGGGGAACTATGAAAAACTGTTTTTT
NA	TRBJ1-1	TRBV19	TRBD1	CASSFGTGGLNTEAFF	TGTGCCAGTAGTTTTGGGACAGGGGGTTTGAACACTGAAGCTTTCTTT
NA	TRBJ2-7	TRBV19	TRBD1	CASSGPGGSYEQYF	TGTGCCAGTAGTGGGCCAGGGGGCTCCTACGAGCAGTACTTC
NA	TRBJ2-7	TRBV5-4	NA	CATGTVYEQYF	TGTGCCACCGGGACTGTCTACGAGCAGTACTTC
NA	TRBJ2-7	TRBV15	TRBD2	CATSTLSGGSIAYEQYF	TGTGCCACCAGCACCCTTAGCGGGGGTTCGATAGCGTACGAGCAGTACTTC
NA	TRBJ2-7	TRBV5-4	TRBD1	CASSLGQGASYEQYF	TGTGCCAGCAGCCTGGGACAGGGGGCCTCCTACGAGCAGTACTTC
NA	TRBJ1-1	TRBV19	TRBD1	CASSPNRGIGTEAFF	TGTGCCAGTAGTCCTAACAGGGGAATAGGGACTGAAGCTTTCTTT
NA	TRBJ1-5	TRBV2	NA	CASGEFYQPQHF	TGTGCCAGCGGTGAGTTCTATCAGCCCCAGCATTTT
NA	TRBJ2-2	TRBV6-1	NA	CASSMTLANTGELFF	TGTGCCAGCAGTATGACACTCGCGAACACCGGGGAGCTGTTTTTT
NA	TRBJ1-2	TRBV5-1	NA	CASRRRTENYGYTF	TGCGCCAGCAGACGAAGGACAGAAAACTATGGCTACACCTTC
NA	TRBJ2-3	TRBV11-3	TRBD1	CASSRRTGDTDTQYF	TGTGCCAGCAGCCGTAGGACAGGGGACACAGATACGCAGTATTTT
NA	TRBJ2-1	TRBV7-2	NA	CASRPASASSYNEQFF	TGTGCCAGCAGGCCAGCTAGCGCGAGCTCCTACAATGAGCAGTTCTTC
NA	TRBJ1-5	TRBV27	NA	CASSFSGGPNQPQHF	TGTGCCAGCAGTTTTTCGGGGGGCCCGAATCAGCCCCAGCATTTT
NA	TRBJ2-3	TRBV6-5	NA	CASSYPGSTDTQYF	TGTGCCAGCAGTTACCCGGGGAGCACAGATACGCAGTATTTT
NA	TRBJ2-1	TRBV5-6	TRBD1	CASSLRTGTGIAYNEQFF	TGTGCCAGCAGCTTGCGTACCGGGACAGGGATCGCCTACAATGAGCAGTTCTTC
NA	TRBJ1-6	TRBV6-5	NA	CASSRQPDNSPLHF	TGTGCCAGCAGTCGACAGCCCGATAATTCACCCCTCCACTTT
NA	TRBJ2-7	TRBV4-3	NA	CASSQTRLGYEQYF	TGCGCCAGCAGCCAAACCAGACTGGGCTACGAGCAGTACTTC
NA	TRBJ2-7	TRBV15	NA	CATSRSLSYEQYF	TGTGCCACCAGCAGAAGCCTCTCCTACGAGCAGTACTTC
NA	TRBJ2-7	TRBV5-8	TRBD2	CASSSGLAGISYEQYF	TGTGCCAGCAGCTCTGGACTAGCGGGGATCTCCTACGAGCAGTACTTC
NA	TRBJ2-1	TRBV27	TRBD1	CASSLSWDSPSSYNEQFF	TGTGCCAGCAGTTTATCGTGGGACAGTCCTAGCTCCTACAATGAGCAGTTCTTC
NA	TRBJ1-4	TRBV5-4	NA	CASSRQRNEKLFF	TGTGCCAGCTCCCGACAGCGTAATGAAAAACTGTTTTTT
NA	TRBJ1-2	TRBV20-1	TRBD1	CSARDREGYTF	TGCAGTGCTAGGGACAGGGAAGGCTACACCTTC
NA	TRBJ1-1	TRBV4-3	NA	CASSQERFGNTEAFF	TGCGCCAGCAGCCAAGAACGGTTTGGGAACACTGAAGCTTTCTTT